The 8 T cell receptor beta chains below come from one sample, sequenced in a study of T cell clonality in common variable immunodeficiency. TCRdb keeps only in-frame clones here, not all; method: immunoSEQ multiplex PCR. In total the sample includes 45,000 to 55,000 clones, none of them seen once. The specimen was peripheral blood mononuclear cells. Every receptor here comes from a person between 18 and 69 years old in good health.

This clone was detected many times. The CDR3 end is not reached by the read, which stops 3 residues before it; the germline J gene fills it in. The rearrangement uses TRBV12-3 or TRBV12-4 and TRBJ2-1, with D possibly matching TRBD1 (7 bases). Trimming left V 5 bases short and J 7 bases short, with 21 bases between. CDR3 length: 16 residues. CDR3 sequence: CASSPHTEGGQNEQFF. The DNA read from the CDR3 is TGTGCCAGCAGTCCACACACGGAGGGGGGACAGAATGAG.

This clone was counted many times. The CDR3 end falls 3 residues outside the read, so it is completed with the germline J gene. The V call is TRBV28, the J call TRBJ2-1; 16 nucleotides align to TRBD2. The germline CDR1 and CDR2 sequences are MDHEN and SYDVKM. V was clipped by 4 bases and J by 4 bases; unmatched bases: 13. The CDR3 runs 20 residues. CDR3: CASSSTGTSGRGMAYNEQFF. The CDR3 bases that were read are TGTGCCAGCAGTTCCACCGGGACTAGCGGGAGGGGTATGGCTTACAATGAG.

In this sample, this clone turned up many times. The CDR3 is cut off 3 residues early in the read; its end comes from the germline J gene. The chain joins TRBV4-1 to TRBJ1-5; 9 nucleotides align to TRBD1. The CDR3 consists of 18 residues. Trimming removed 1 base from V and 6 bases from J; junction bases left unmatched: 13. Germline V gene lookup returns CDR1 MGHRA and CDR2 YSYEKL. Partial CDR3 DNA: TGCGCCAGCAGCCAAGTGCGGTGGACAGGGGAGGGTGGTCAGCCC. This sequence encodes CASSQVRWTGEGGQP. The full-length CDR3 reads as CASSQVRWTGEGGQPQHF.

Many counts were recorded for this clone. The read ends 3 residues shy of where the CDR3 ends; the end is completed using the germline J gene. The rearrangement links TRBV18 to TRBJ1-2; 7 bases map to TRBD1. The CDR3 runs 13 residues. CDR1 is KGHSH and CDR2 is LQKENI in the germline V gene. J was trimmed by 5 bases and V by 4 bases; bases with no gene match: 4. The CDR3 bases that were read are TGTGCCAGCTCACAAGGGACAGAATATGGC. As protein: CASSQGTEYG. The whole CDR3 region reads CASSQGTEYGYTF.

This clone was detected ten times or more. The read terminates 3 residues before the CDR3 end, so the remaining end is supplied by the germline J gene. J is TRBJ1-3 and V is TRBV5-1; D perhaps matches TRBD1 (6 bases). Germline CDR1 reads SGHRS; CDR2 reads YFSETQ. V shed 0 bases and J shed 6 bases, with 13 bases lying between them. The CDR3 runs 15 residues. The CDR3 bases that were read are TGCGCCAGCAGCTTGGATTTCCAGGGGTTAAACACC. Protein product: CASSLDFQGLNT. The entire CDR3 sequence reads CASSLDFQGLNTIYF.

In its sample, this clone was seen many times. The read ends 3 residues before the CDR3 terminus; that terminus is restored from the germline J gene. The chain recombines TRBV20-1 with TRBJ2-7, with TRBD2 identical over 9 bases. CDR3 length: 15 amino acids. Germline CDR1 reads DFQATT; CDR2 reads SNEGSKA (reference sequence). J lost 4 bases, V lost 3 bases, and 10 bases had no gene match. Partial CDR3 DNA: TGCAGTGCTAGCCAACTAGCGGGTCAATCTTACGAG. It is translated as CSASQLAGQSYE. The complete CDR3 protein is CSASQLAGQSYEQYF.

This clone appeared many times. The covered CDR3 bases are TGCGCCAGCAGCGTGACAGGGGTTGGAGGGAACACTGAA. Amino acids: CASSVTGVGGNTE. The whole CDR3 reads CASSVTGVGGNTEAFF. The V gene is TRBV5-1, the J gene TRBJ1-1; 8 positions agree with TRBD1. The missing CDR3 end, 3 residues past where the read stops, is filled in from the germline J gene. Germline V gives CDR1 SGHRS, CDR2 YFSETQ. J was trimmed by 1 base and V by 4 bases; bases with no gene match: 9. The CDR3 contains 16 residues.

This clone has ten or more counts. The CDR3 end lies 3 residues beyond the end of the read and is filled in from the germline J gene. V and J are TRBV20-1 and TRBJ2-6; 7 bases are a match to TRBD2. CDR3 length equals 13 residues. J gave up 7 bases and V 6 bases, and 6 bases lay outside the gene matches. Per germline, CDR1 DFQATT and CDR2 SNEGSKA (reference sequence). CDR3 DNA (partial): TGCAGTGCCACCGGGGGGAATGCCAACGTC. Its translation: CSATGGNANV. The entire CDR3 is CSATGGNANVLTF.